This record concerns one T cell receptor (beta chain) sequence. Using a J-beta primer mix together with a sample-barcoded 5' primer, a second PCR was run for roughly 6 to 12 cycles. TCRdb analysed the 5' RACE reads with MiXCR anew, one entry per CDR3 protein. This sample has about a million distinct CDR3 sequences, with roughly 51% found just once. The data were obtained in a study of blood T cells in healthy people across ages. The V gene lost 1 base and the J gene lost 4 bases, with 13 bases spanning the gap. Germline CDR1 and CDR2: LGHNA and YSLEER. The CDR3 loop spans 15 amino acids. Sequencing used blood. The chain links TRBV4-3 to TRBJ2-5; D remains unclear. The sequence was collected from a woman aged 60 to 75 in good health. In DNA, the CDR3 is TGCGCCAGCAGCCAAGGGTCATTGGGAAGAGAGACCCAGTACTTC. Translation gives CASSQGSLGRETQYF.